Sequencing of this T cell receptor beta chain was carried out in a study of control samples from healthy donors and cancer patients. Method: immunoSEQ multiplex PCR; TCRdb's copy keeps in-frame clones and lacks some. The sample records about 140,000 clones, about nine tenths being singletons. Germline assignment: CDR1 SGDLS and CDR2 YYNGEE. V lost 4 bases and J lost 8; bases outside the gene matches: 11. The CDR3 covers 15 residues. The sequence was collected from a man aged 25 to 40 in good health. V usage is TRBV9 and J usage is TRBJ2-1, with 8 bases aligning to TRBD2. Material for sequencing was blood. DNA for the CDR3: TGTGCCAGCAGCCAGACTAGCGCTAGCAGTGATGAGCAGTTCTTC. Translating gives CASSQTSASSDEQFF.